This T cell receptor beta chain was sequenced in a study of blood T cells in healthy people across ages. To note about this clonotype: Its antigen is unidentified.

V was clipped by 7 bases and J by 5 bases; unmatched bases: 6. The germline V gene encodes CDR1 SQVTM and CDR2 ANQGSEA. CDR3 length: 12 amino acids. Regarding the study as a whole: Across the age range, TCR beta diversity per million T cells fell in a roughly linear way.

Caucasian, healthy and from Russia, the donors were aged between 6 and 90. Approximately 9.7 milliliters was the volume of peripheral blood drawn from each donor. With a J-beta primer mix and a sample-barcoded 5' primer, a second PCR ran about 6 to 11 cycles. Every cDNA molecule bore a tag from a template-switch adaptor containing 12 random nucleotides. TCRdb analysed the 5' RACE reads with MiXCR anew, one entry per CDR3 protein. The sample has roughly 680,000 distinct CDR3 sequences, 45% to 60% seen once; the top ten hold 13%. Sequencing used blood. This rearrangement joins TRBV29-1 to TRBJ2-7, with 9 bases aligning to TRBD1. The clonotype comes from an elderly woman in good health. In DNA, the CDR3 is TGCAGCGCTCCGGGACAGGGAAACGAGCAGTACTTC. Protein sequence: CSAPGQGNEQYF.